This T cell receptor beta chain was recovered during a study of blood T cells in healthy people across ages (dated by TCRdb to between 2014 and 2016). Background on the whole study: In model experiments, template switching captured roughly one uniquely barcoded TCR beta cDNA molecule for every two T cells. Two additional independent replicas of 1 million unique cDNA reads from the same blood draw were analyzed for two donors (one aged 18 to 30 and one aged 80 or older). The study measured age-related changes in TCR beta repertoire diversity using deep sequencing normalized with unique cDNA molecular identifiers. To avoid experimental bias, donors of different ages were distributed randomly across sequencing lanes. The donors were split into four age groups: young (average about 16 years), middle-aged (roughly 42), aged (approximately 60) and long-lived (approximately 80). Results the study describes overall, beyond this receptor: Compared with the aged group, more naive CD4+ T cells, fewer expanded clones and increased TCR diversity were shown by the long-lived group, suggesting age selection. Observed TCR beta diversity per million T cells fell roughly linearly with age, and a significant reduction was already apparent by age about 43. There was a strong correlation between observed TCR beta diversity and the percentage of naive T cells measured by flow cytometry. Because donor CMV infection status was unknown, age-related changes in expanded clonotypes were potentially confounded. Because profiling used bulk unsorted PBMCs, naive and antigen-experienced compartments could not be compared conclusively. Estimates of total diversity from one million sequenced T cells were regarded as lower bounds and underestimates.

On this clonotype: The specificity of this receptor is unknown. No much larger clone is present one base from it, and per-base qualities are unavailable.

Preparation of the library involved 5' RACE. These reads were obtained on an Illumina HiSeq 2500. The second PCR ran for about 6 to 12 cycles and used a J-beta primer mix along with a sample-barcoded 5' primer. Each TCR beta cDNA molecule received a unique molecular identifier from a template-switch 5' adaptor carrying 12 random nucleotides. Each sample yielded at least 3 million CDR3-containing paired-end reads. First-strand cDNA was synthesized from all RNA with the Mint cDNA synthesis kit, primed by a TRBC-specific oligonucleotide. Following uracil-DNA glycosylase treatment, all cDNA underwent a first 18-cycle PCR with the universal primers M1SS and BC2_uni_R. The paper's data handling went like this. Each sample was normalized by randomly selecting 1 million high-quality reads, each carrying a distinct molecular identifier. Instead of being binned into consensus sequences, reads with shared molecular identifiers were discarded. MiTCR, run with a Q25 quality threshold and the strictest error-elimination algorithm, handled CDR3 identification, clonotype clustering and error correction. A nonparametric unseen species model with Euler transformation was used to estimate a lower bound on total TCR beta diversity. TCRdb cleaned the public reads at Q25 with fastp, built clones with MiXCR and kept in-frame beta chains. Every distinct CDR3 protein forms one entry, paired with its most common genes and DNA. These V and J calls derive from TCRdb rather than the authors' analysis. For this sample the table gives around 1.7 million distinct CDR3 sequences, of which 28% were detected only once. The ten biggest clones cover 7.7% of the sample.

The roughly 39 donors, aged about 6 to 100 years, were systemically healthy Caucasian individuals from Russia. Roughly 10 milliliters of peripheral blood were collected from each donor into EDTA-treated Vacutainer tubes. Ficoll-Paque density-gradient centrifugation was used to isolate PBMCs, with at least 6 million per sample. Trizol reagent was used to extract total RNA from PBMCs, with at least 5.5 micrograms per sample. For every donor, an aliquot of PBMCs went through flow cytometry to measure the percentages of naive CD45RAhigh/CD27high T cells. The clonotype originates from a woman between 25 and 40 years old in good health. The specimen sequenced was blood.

The CDR3 loop reads CASSHRTGGGEQFF. The bases are TGCGCCAGCAGCCACCGGACAGGGGGCGGTGAGCAGTTCTTC. The chain was built from TRBV5-1 and TRBJ2-1; 11 junctional bases match TRBD1. CDR3 length: 14 amino acids, cysteine to phenylalanine. Of the read, only the CDR3 DNA is kept; its 42 bases are in frame from base 1. At the junction V is shortened by 4 bases and J by 9 bases; bases outside the gene matches: 6. From a lookup of the germline V gene, CDR1 and CDR2 are SGHRS and YFSETQ.